Below, one T cell receptor beta chain is given with its context. The same CDR3 is also encoded by other DNA sequences in this sample. The protocol was immunoSEQ multiplex PCR, while the TCRdb copy is restricted to in-frame clones and leaves out a portion. The sample shows under 1,100,000 clones, 65% to 80% of them seen only once. This sample is part of a study of shared clonotypes between healthy human individuals. CDR1 ENHRY and CDR2 SYGVKD come from the germline V gene. Trimming took off 5 bases at V and 1 base at J, with 5 bases between the two ends. The CDR3 runs to 12 residues. Sequenced material: memory CD4+ T cells sorted from blood. Regarding subset: CD45RA-negative fraction. The chain employs TRBV10-3 and TRBJ1-1; D uncertain. The clonotype comes from a man aged 18 to 29 in good health. In DNA, the CDR3 is TGTGCCATCAGTAACCCGAACACTGAAGCTTTCTTT. Translating gives CAISNPNTEAFF.